This T cell receptor (beta chain) originates from a study of PD-L1 blockade in urothelial cancer (dated by TCRdb to between 2016 and 2019). For context, the study as a whole: Therapy was started in 2014 for all patients, and atezolizumab 1,200 mg was administered intravenously every 3 weeks. About 85% of the roughly 29 patients were identified as males with urothelial cancer of bladder origin, and a prior smoking history was reported by 18 of 29 patients. Patients had an ECOG performance status of 0 or 1 and had received between 0 and 3 prior chemotherapy regimens. Blood samples were analyzed 3 weeks after the start of treatment (second dose) and 6 weeks after the start of treatment. A median of about 150,000 T cells and tens of thousands of unique TCRs was obtained from blood samples, and a median clonality of approximately 0.08 was observed. The study was an exploratory multi-omic analysis of somatic, immune and clinical correlates of response to PD-L1 blockade with atezolizumab in urothelial cancer. Pretreatment tumor samples, along with matched peripheral blood serially collected before and after atezolizumab treatment, were subjected to TCR sequencing. Durable clinical benefit meant progression-free survival longer than 6 months, and TCR features were also tested against progression-free and overall survival. In the same patients who had TCR sequencing, pretreatment tumors also underwent whole exome sequencing and RNA sequencing. Under 10 patients achieved durable clinical benefit and about 22 did not. Under 30 patients had pretreatment blood TCR-seq, about 24 had at least one posttreatment blood collection, and about 24 had tumor TCR-seq. The paper as a whole reports these results and caveats: A pretreatment peripheral blood TCR clonality below the median was linked to improved progression-free and overall survival. At 3 weeks after the start of treatment, tumor-associated TCR clones in peripheral blood had expanded more in patients with durable benefit (n ≈ 23, p = 0.022). Because the sample size was small (n of about 29) and many exploratory analyses were performed, the results are intended to be hypothesis-generating.

On this clone itself: Which antigen it targets is not known. Qualities for individual bases were not recorded, and no much larger clone is one base off.

Each PCR received spiked-in synthetic TCR analog templates so that absolute template abundance could be estimated from read counts. TCRbeta CDR3 regions were amplified from genomic DNA with bias-controlled V and J gene primers using the immunoSEQ assay. Sequencing of rearranged TCRbeta segments was done at approximately 20X coverage. Per the original workflow: Sequencing errors were corrected by clustering and CDR3s were annotated against IMGT to assign V, D and J genes. Downstream analyses used only productive TCRbeta rearrangements, leaving out any out-of-frame or stop-codon sequences. Clonality was calculated as one minus the Shannon entropy normalized by the log of the number of unique productive sequences. Fisher's exact test with Benjamini-Hochberg correction, at a threshold of adjusted p below 0.01, was used to find clones that differed between time points or between blood and tumor. TCRdb took this table from immuneACCESS and kept in-frame rearrangements with V and J called. Such tables lack part of the clones; where checked against another copy, unresolved V genes explain under half of the gap, and the rest is unexplained. V and J calls and clone size are copied from that table; D and trimming were computed from the DNA. The sample contains around 110,000 clones, approximately 90% of them found a single time. The ten most abundant clones make up approximately 3.8% of the sample.

At the junction V is shortened by 0 bases and J by 6 bases, with 15 bases in between. From its cysteine to its phenylalanine, the CDR3 spans 16 amino acids. The DNA shown is the 48-base CDR3, in frame from base 1. CDR1 and CDR2, per the germline V gene (reference sequence), are LNHDA and SQIVND. The sample's time point label is to be understood as: peripheral blood 6 weeks after treatment start. A cohort of approximately 30 patients with locally advanced or metastatic urothelial carcinoma, treated at Memorial Sloan Kettering on a trial protocol, was included. Peripheral blood mononuclear cells were collected pretreatment and during treatment, with between 1 and 8 total time points obtained per patient. The Qiagen DNeasy Blood extraction kit was used to purify genomic DNA from total PBMCs and tumor samples. PBMCs were collected pretreatment and during treatment, and were isolated and stored as previously described.

The clonotype was recovered from a man between 60 and 75 years old with urothelial cancer. The chain is assembled from TRBV19 and TRBJ1-5; the D gene is unclear. Sequences were derived from PBMCs, sampled around atezolizumab (anti-PD-L1) treatment. The nucleotide sequence reads TGTGCCAGTAGTATAGAGGCGGGATACTTAGTTCAGCCCCAGCATTTT. Its product reads: CASSIEAGYLVQPQHF. With all but the CDR3 taken from the reference TRBV19 and TRBJ1-5 genes, the full variable domain is: DGGITQSPKYLFRKEGQNVTLSCEQNLNHDAMYWYRQDPGQGLRLIYYSQIVNDFQKGDIAEGYSVSREKKESFPLTVTSAQKNPTAFYLCASSIEAGYLVQPQHFGDGTRLSIL.